Described below is a single T cell receptor (beta chain) sequence and its context. The antigen is not known. This sample is part of a study of blood T cells in healthy people across ages. General study findings and limits: The long-lived group displayed more naive CD4+ cells, plus higher diversity, than the aged donors did. Naive T cell percentage by flow cytometry tracked strongly with beta diversity. Naive and antigen-experienced cells were not separated, limiting conclusive comparison. A roughly linear age-dependent decrease characterized TCR beta diversity per million T cells.

This CDR3 region has 17 residues. V was trimmed by 2 bases and J by 6 bases, leaving 20 bases between them. The authors ran a second PCR of 7 to 11 cycles using a sample-barcoded 5' primer and a J-beta primer mix. One entry per CDR3 protein, called by TCRdb with MiXCR from the 5' RACE reads. The sample has 1,300,000 or so distinct CDR3 sequences, approximately 59% seen once; the top ten hold under 8.5%. The sequence was obtained from a man between 18 and 29 years old in good health. The sequenced material came from blood. The chain employs TRBV12-3 or TRBV12-4 and TRBJ2-1; possible D gene TRBD2, 6 bases. This CDR3 reads CASSLWGYRGTVNEQFF. The CDR3 region has the DNA TGTGCCAGCAGTTTATGGGGGTACCGGGGGACGGTCAATGAGCAGTTCTTC.